The 25 T cell receptor beta chains below come from one sample, sequenced in a study of identical twins. Each CDR3 protein gets one entry after TCRdb re-called the 5' RACE reads with MiXCR. The sample holds hundreds of thousands of distinct CDR3 sequences, 9% to 15% seen once. The data also belong to a second study, concerning yellow fever vaccine responses in identical twins.

Sequenced material: PBMCs. These receptors all come from a woman aged 18 to 35 in good health.

This clonotype has at least ten counts. V and J are TRBV5-1 and TRBJ2-2; no reliable D call. The germline V gene has CDR1 SGHRS and CDR2 YFSETQ. This CDR3 region has 13 residues. The V end was cut by 1 base, the J end by 3 bases, with 4 bases between. The CDR3 DNA reads TGCGCCAGCAGCTTGTATGACACCGGGGAGCTGTTTTTT. Its translation is CASSLYDTGELFF.

The gene calls are TRBV18 and TRBJ2-5, with D possibly TRBD2 on 6 matching bases. V dropped 3 bases and J dropped 2 bases, with 16 bases sitting between them. The V gene's germline CDR1 is KGHSH and CDR2 LQKENI. The CDR3 totals 16 residues. Here the CDR3 DNA reads TGTGCCAGCTCACCGGCGGGAAGGAGGGTTCAAGAGACCCAGTACTTC. This codes for CASSPAGRRVQETQYF.

The gene calls are TRBV24-1 and TRBJ2-7; a weak D match, TRBD1 (5 bases). The CDR3 contains 14 residues. Trimming took off 3 bases at V and 5 bases at J, with 13 bases between the two ends. Germline V CDR1 and CDR2: KGHDR, SFDVKD. CDR3 amino acids: CATSDAAARDEQYF. The CDR3 nucleotides are TGTGCCACCAGTGATGCGGCAGCCAGGGACGAGCAGTACTTC.

This clonotype was seen a handful of times. The CDR3 loop is CSAEGFGGGITGELFF. CDR3 sequence (DNA): TGCAGCGCCGAAGGTTTTGGGGGGGGGATCACCGGGGAGCTGTTTTTT. This chain connects TRBV29-1 to TRBJ2-2, with 7 bases matching TRBD2. V was pared by 7 bases and J by 4 bases, with 15 bases of the junction left unmatched. CDR1 SQVTM and CDR2 ANQGSEA come from the germline V gene. The CDR3 runs to 16 residues.

Only a few counts were recorded for this clonotype. The gene calls are TRBV18 and TRBJ1-3; D unclear. Germline V gene data show CDR1 as KGHSH and CDR2 as LQKENI. The CDR3 has 16 residues. Trimming pared 1 base from V and 0 bases from J, leaving 10 bases between. As DNA, the CDR3 is TGTGCCAGCTCACCACGGACGCCAGACTCTGGAAACACCATATATTTT. Translated: CASSPRTPDSGNTIYF.

The chain recombines TRBV3-1 with TRBJ2-1; D unresolved. Trimming took 3 bases from V and 10 from J, leaving 13 bases between them. Germline loops: CDR1 LGHDT, CDR2 YNNKEL (reference sequence). This CDR3 contains 13 residues. The CDR3 spells CASSQGPPVEQFF. The CDR3 DNA sequence: TGTGCCAGCAGCCAGGGCCCTCCCGTCGAGCAGTTCTTC.

This clonotype was observed a handful of times. The chain has TRBV4-2 and TRBJ2-7; D gene ambiguous. The germline V and J ends were trimmed by 0 bases and 6 bases, with 15 bases remaining between them. The CDR3 length is 15 residues. CDR1 LGHNA and CDR2 YNFKEQ come from the germline V gene. The DNA for the CDR3 is TGTGCCAGCAGCCAAGATCAGGTATCGTCGGGCGAGCAGTACTTC. It is translated as CASSQDQVSSGEQYF.

The gene calls are TRBV20-1 and TRBJ1-5; 8 nucleotides align to TRBD1. V shed 4 bases and J 9 bases; nucleotides not matched to a gene: 14. The length of the CDR3 is 15 residues. Germline V gives CDR1 DFQATT, CDR2 SNEGSKA (reference sequence). This chain's CDR3 is CSATRRGTGEWPQHF. In DNA form, the CDR3 reads TGCAGTGCTACTCGACGTGGGACAGGTGAGTGGCCCCAGCATTTT.

The chain links TRBV10-3 to TRBJ2-2; D unresolved. Germline loops: CDR1 ENHRY, CDR2 SYGVKD. The CDR3 is 14 amino acids. Trimming took 5 bases from V and 4 from J, leaving 11 bases between them. CDR3 region: CAISSGTITGELFF. The CDR3, as DNA: TGTGCCATCAGTTCAGGAACAATCACCGGGGAGCTGTTTTTT.

The sample holds many counts of this clonotype. The V and J genes are TRBV29-1 and TRBJ1-2, with D maybe TRBD1 (5 bases). Trimming removed 1 base from V and 4 bases from J, with 16 bases in between. The CDR3 extends over 15 amino acids. Germline loops: CDR1 SQVTM, CDR2 ANQGSEA. Here the CDR3 DNA reads TGCAGCGTTGAAGGGCCTTCCCCCGGGGGCTATGGCTACACCTTC. Translated: CSVEGPSPGGYGYTF.

This clonotype has just one count. This chain's CDR3 is CASSPQSGQETQYF. The CDR3 coding sequence is TGTGCCAGCAGCCCCCAATCGGGGCAGGAGACCCAGTACTTC. The rearrangement joins TRBV7-6 to TRBJ2-5; D could derive from TRBD1 or TRBD2 (5 bases each). This CDR3 contains 14 residues. The ends were cut back, 5 bases at V and 5 bases at J, with 15 bases in the middle. Germline CDR1 and CDR2: SGHVS and FNYEAQ. The complete variable domain, with remaining parts taken from reference TRBV7-6 and TRBJ2-5, reads GAGVSQSPRYKVTKRGQDVALRCDPISGHVSLYWYRQALGQGPEFLTYFNYEAQQDKSGLPNDRFSAERPEGSISTLTIQRTEQRDSAMYRCASSPQSGQETQYFGPGTRLLVL.

This clonotype was recorded a few times. The chain combines TRBV29-1 with TRBJ2-3; a weak D match, TRBD1 (6 bases). The CDR3 loop spans 16 amino acids. Germline V gene lookup returns CDR1 SQVTM and CDR2 ANQGSEA. Trimming removed 0 bases at V and 1 base at J, with 14 bases between. The CDR3 DNA sequence: TGCAGCGTTGAAGATCCTTCCAGGGGTGGCACAGATACGCAGTATTTT. Amino acids: CSVEDPSRGGTDTQYF.

About this clonotype itself: With a much larger clone just one base away, this may be a read error. The chain uses TRBV3-1 and TRBJ2-1; 8 positions match TRBD1. The germline gives CDR1 LGHDT, CDR2 YNNKEL (reference sequence). The CDR3 is made up of 18 amino acids. CDR3 in DNA: TGTGCCAGCTGCCAAGAGTGGGCCAGGGGGCATCAATACAATGAGCAGTTCTTC. Its translation is CASCQEWARGHQYNEQFF.

The sample holds many counts of this clonotype. The chain couples TRBV20-1 to TRBJ1-5; D gene uncertain. The germline V gene has CDR1 DFQATT and CDR2 SNEGSKA (reference sequence). V was cut by 0 bases and J by 6 bases, with 18 bases left in between. The length of the CDR3 is 16 residues. The CDR3 loop is CSARDLPGGESQPQHF. As DNA, the CDR3 is TGCAGTGCTAGAGACCTCCCAGGAGGAGAGAGTCAGCCCCAGCATTTT.

This clonotype was seen a few times. This chain connects TRBV6-1 to TRBJ1-5; maybe TRBD1 (5 bases). CDR1 MNHNS and CDR2 SASEGT come from the germline V gene. The germline V and J ends were trimmed by 3 bases and 7 bases, with 16 bases remaining between them. The CDR3 totals 15 residues. CDR3 in amino acids: CASSEALDKPQPQHF. CDR3 bases: TGTGCCAGCAGTGAGGCCCTGGACAAGCCCCAGCCCCAGCATTTT.

There are many counts of this clonotype. The chain is built from TRBV28 and TRBJ2-3, with 10 bases fitting TRBD2. Germline V lookup: CDR1 MDHEN, CDR2 SYDVKM. This CDR3 contains 14 residues. The trim removed 2 bases at V and 7 bases at J, leaving 3 bases unmatched. CDR3 sequence: CASSLSGGANTQYF. In DNA form, the CDR3 reads TGTGCCAGCAGTTTAAGCGGGGGGGCAAATACGCAGTATTTT.

The chain uses TRBV4-1 and TRBJ2-1; TRBD2 matches 14 bases. V shed 1 base and J 9 bases; nucleotides not matched to a gene: 8. CDR1 and CDR2 from the germline V gene are MGHRA and YSYEKL. This CDR3 comprises 17 residues. This chain's CDR3 is CASSQVPGTSGSSEQFF. In nucleotides, the CDR3 is TGCGCCAGCAGCCAAGTGCCCGGGACTAGCGGGAGCTCTGAGCAGTTCTTC.

With respect to this clonotype: Being one base from a much bigger clone, this may be a read error. The chain links TRBV4-2 to TRBJ2-3, with TRBD2 as a possible D gene (5 bases). CDR1 is LGHNA, CDR2 YNFKEQ, per germline. The CDR3 totals 11 residues. Between the trimmed V and J ends, which lost 5 bases and 10 bases, there was a span of 10 bases. CDR3 DNA: TGTGCCAGCAGCGACGGGGATGCGCAGTATTTT. It encodes CASSDGDAQYF.

There are a few counts of this clonotype. V and J are TRBV6-5 and TRBJ2-4; no clear D gene. The CDR3 consists of 11 residues. The germline V and J ends were trimmed by 2 bases and 9 bases, with 5 bases remaining between them. The germline gives CDR1 MNHEY, CDR2 SVGAGI. The CDR3 sequence is CASSYGSIQYF. CDR3 sequence (DNA): TGTGCCAGCAGTTACGGGTCCATTCAGTACTTC.

The V gene is TRBV5-1, the J gene TRBJ2-3, with TRBD1 matching over 7 bases. The CDR3 has 14 amino acids. With 2 bases clipped from V and 4 bases from J, the junction kept 4 bases outside the gene matches. The germline V gene has CDR1 SGHRS and CDR2 YFSETQ. The CDR3, as DNA: TGCGCCAGCAGCTTAGGGGACAGAGCAGATACGCAGTATTTT. It codes for CASSLGDRADTQYF.

The chain is built from TRBV2 and TRBJ2-1, with 7 nucleotides matching TRBD2. The CDR3 is 16 residues long. V lost 7 bases, J lost 0 bases, and 9 bases stayed unmatched. CDR1 and CDR2 from the germline V gene are SNHLY and FYNNEI. For the CDR3, the DNA is TGTGCCAGCAAATTGCTTGGCGGGAGCTCCTACAATGAGCAGTTCTTC. It translates to CASKLLGGSSYNEQFF.

The V call is TRBV12-3 or TRBV12-4, the J call TRBJ1-2; no clear D gene. This CDR3 comprises 17 residues. Deletions cut 6 bases from V and 1 base from J, with 21 bases between. The CDR3 loop reads CASSPLASRRYNYGYTF. CDR3 nucleotide sequence: TGTGCCAGCAGCCCTCTGGCATCCCGAAGATATAACTATGGCTACACCTTC.

This clonotype occurred many times. The J gene is TRBJ1-1, the V gene TRBV10-3, with 7 bases that match TRBD1. Germline trimming cut 3 bases from V and 3 bases from J; bases unmatched to any gene: 10. The CDR3 runs to 16 residues. Germline CDR1 ENHRY, CDR2 SYGVKD. The CDR3 nucleotides read TGTGCCATCAGTGACCCTCGACAGGGAGGGGACACTGAAGCTTTCTTT. Its translation is CAISDPRQGGDTEAFF.

This clonotype was observed many times. The chain uses TRBV7-9 and TRBJ2-1; D ambiguous. This CDR3 contains 15 residues. Per the germline V gene, CDR1 is SEHNR and CDR2 is FQNEAQ (reference sequence). Trimming left V 5 bases short and J 2 bases short, with 13 bases between. The DNA of the CDR3 is TGTGCCAGCAGCCTGAGTGGTTCCCCCTACAATGAGCAGTTCTTC. Translating gives CASSLSGSPYNEQFF.

The chain couples TRBV20-1 to TRBJ1-1; TRBD1 matches 8 bases. From germline, CDR1 is DFQATT and CDR2 SNEGSKA (reference sequence). Losses at the gene ends were 6 bases for V and 5 bases for J; bases not matched to a gene: 8. CDR3 size: 13 residues. The CDR3 loop is CSAVQGGETEAFF. The CDR3 DNA sequence: TGCAGTGCCGTACAGGGGGGGGAAACTGAAGCTTTCTTT.